The 7 T cell receptor beta chains listed next were all sequenced from one sample in a study of shared clonotypes between healthy human individuals. The data were produced by immunoSEQ multiplex PCR, yet TCRdb's version contains in-frame clones alone and is incomplete. The table shows some 1 million clones, with more than 60% occurring only once. The sequenced material came from memory CD4+ T cells sorted from blood. Subset described: CD45RA-negative fraction. These receptors were collected from a man aged 18 to 30 in good health.

The genes are TRBV7-2 and TRBJ2-7; 8 bases line up with TRBD2. CDR3 length: 14 amino acids. CDR1 SGHTA and CDR2 FQGNSA come from the germline V gene. Trimming removed 3 bases from V and 7 bases from J; junction bases left unmatched: 8. CDR3 nucleotides: TGTGCCAGCAGCTTGGGGACTAGTACTGGTGAGCAGTACTTC. Protein product: CASSLGTSTGEQYF.

The chain carries TRBV7-2 and TRBJ2-7; no definite D call. The germline V and J ends were trimmed by 2 bases and 7 bases, with 15 bases remaining between them. Per the germline V gene, CDR1 is SGHTA and CDR2 is FQGNSA. The CDR3 extends over 14 amino acids. The DNA for the CDR3 is TGTGCCAGCAGCTTACATCCAGGTCCGAGGGAGCAGTACTTC. It codes for CASSLHPGPREQYF.

V usage is TRBV5-1 and J usage is TRBJ1-2; 8 bases agree with TRBD1. The CDR3 has 15 residues. The J segment lost 3 bases and the V segment lost 5 bases, leaving 9 bases of the junction unmatched. Germline V gives CDR1 SGHRS, CDR2 YFSETQ. The DNA for the CDR3 is TGCGCCAGCAGACCGGACAGGGTTCGTGACTATGGCTACACCTTC. Translation: CASRPDRVRDYGYTF.

This clone has a handful of counts. The chain employs TRBV15 and TRBJ1-3, with TRBD1 matching over 7 bases. The V segment lost 0 bases and the J segment 4 bases; nucleotides outside the gene matches: 3. This CDR3 comprises 15 residues. Germline V lookup: CDR1 LNHNV, CDR2 YYDKDF (reference sequence). This chain's CDR3 is CATSRDGTDGNTIYF. For the CDR3, the DNA is TGTGCCACCAGCAGAGATGGGACAGACGGAAACACCATATATTTT.

With regard to this clone: Possible read error: a much larger clone is one base away. The CDR3 is CASSLEDSPGGTQYF. CDR3 coding DNA: TGTGCCAGCAGCTTGGAGGACTCCCCGGGGGGGACCCAGTACTTC. The rearrangement joins TRBV5-4 to TRBJ2-5; 7 positions agree with TRBD2. Germline CDR1 is SGHNT and CDR2 is YYREEE (reference sequence). The trim removed 0 bases at V and 7 bases at J, leaving 9 bases unmatched. This CDR3 comprises 15 residues.

This rearrangement joins TRBV11-2 to TRBJ1-1; D gene uncertain. Germline V CDR1 and CDR2: SGHAT, FQNNGV. V was clipped by 0 bases and J by 5 bases, with 10 bases between them. This CDR3 region has 14 residues. In DNA form, the CDR3 reads TGTGCCAGCAGCTTAGATGGAGGTTTGACTGAAGCTTTCTTT. As protein: CASSLDGGLTEAFF.

CDR3 sequence reads: CASSSLAGGQYNEQFF. In nucleotides, the CDR3 is TGTGCCAGCAGCTCCCTAGCGGGGGGGCAGTACAATGAGCAGTTCTTC. The chain couples TRBV9 to TRBJ2-1; 12 positions agree with TRBD2. The germline gives CDR1 SGDLS, CDR2 YYNGEE. CDR3 length: 16 amino acids. V lost 4 bases to trimming and J lost 4 bases; unmatched junction nucleotides: 6.